Below, 28 T cell receptor beta chains from the same sample are listed, as sequenced in a study of PD-1 blockade in mismatch repair-deficient tumors. Using immunoSEQ multiplex PCR, the repertoire was profiled, and TCRdb retains in-frame clones only, with some absent. Among around 120,000 clones listed, approximately 86% were seen once. Material: peripheral blood, obtained 44 weeks after starting pembrolizumab. These receptors all stem from an adult with mismatch repair-deficient cancer.

This clone has only one observation. The chain couples TRBV19 to TRBJ2-7, with 8 bases aligning to TRBD1. The germline CDR1 and CDR2 sequences are LNHDA and SQIVND (reference sequence). Germline trimming cut 0 bases from V and 2 bases from J; bases unmatched to any gene: 3. The CDR3 extends over 15 amino acids. CDR3 region: CASSIDGTGAYEQYF. The DNA of the CDR3 is TGTGCCAGTAGTATAGATGGGACAGGCGCCTACGAGCAGTACTTC.

This clone occurred a few times. The chain employs TRBV27 and TRBJ2-2; D is undetermined. The germline gives CDR1 MNHEY, CDR2 SMNVEV (reference sequence). The V gene lost 5 bases and the J gene lost 6 bases, with 4 bases spanning the gap. The CDR3 runs 11 residues. The DNA of the CDR3 is TGTGCCAGCAGTCTGGCCGGGGAGCTGTTTTTT. Amino acid sequence: CASSLAGELFF.

This clone rates as medium-sized. The J gene is TRBJ2-3, the V gene TRBV14, with D maybe TRBD2 (5 bases). CDR3 length: 14 amino acids. Looked up from germline, CDR1 is SGHDN and CDR2 is FVKESK. The V end lost 0 bases, the J end lost 8 bases, and 12 bases lay between the germline ends. CDR3 DNA sequence: TGTGCCAGCAGCCAAGATCTCGGGGTCGGTACGCAGTATTTT. Protein product: CASSQDLGVGTQYF.

V is TRBV5-1 and J is TRBJ2-1, with D possibly being TRBD1 or TRBD2 (5 bases each). This CDR3 has 14 amino acids. Trimming removed 4 bases from V and 6 bases from J, with 14 bases in between. Germline assignment: CDR1 SGHRS and CDR2 YFSETQ. CDR3 amino acids: CASSLGDGPNEQFF. DNA of the CDR3: TGCGCCAGCAGCCTAGGGGACGGTCCCAATGAGCAGTTCTTC.

This chain joins TRBV4-1 and TRBJ1-3; the D gene is possibly TRBD1 (6 bases). This CDR3 contains 17 residues. Trimming removed 4 bases at V and 8 bases at J, with 24 bases between. Germline V gives CDR1 MGHRA, CDR2 YSYEKL. The CDR3 region has the DNA TGCGCCAGCAGCCCGATTGGGGGCAGCCCTTCGAGAGACACCATATATTTT. Amino acid sequence: CASSPIGGSPSRDTIYF.

V gene TRBV5-8 combines with J gene TRBJ2-2, with D possibly matching TRBD1 (5 bases). The CDR3 sequence is 16 residues long. Germline assignment: CDR1 SGHTS and CDR2 YDEGEE. V dropped 5 bases and J dropped 6 bases, with 20 bases sitting between them. The CDR3 coding sequence is TGTGCCAGCAGGGTGGGGCGGTCACTTGCCTCCGGGGAGCTGTTTTTT. Translated: CASRVGRSLASGELFF.

V usage is TRBV10-3 and J usage is TRBJ2-5; D is undetermined. The germline V gene encodes CDR1 ENHRY and CDR2 SYGVKD. The CDR3 is 13 residues long. The ends were cut back, 0 bases at V and 4 bases at J, with 6 bases in the middle. CDR3 in amino acids: CAISESTRETQYF. CDR3 DNA: TGTGCCATCAGTGAGTCGACCAGAGAGACCCAGTACTTC.

The rearrangement links TRBV19 to TRBJ2-6, with a possible D match to TRBD1 (6 bases). The CDR3 totals 19 residues. CDR1 and CDR2 from the germline V gene are LNHDA and SQIVND (reference sequence). V dropped 4 bases and J dropped 1 base, with 20 bases sitting between them. The CDR3 DNA sequence: TGTGCCAGTAGTACGCCGCCGGGACACCGTGTTTCTGGGGCCAACGTCCTGACTTTC. The encoded protein is CASSTPPGHRVSGANVLTF. The complete variable domain, with remaining parts taken from reference TRBV19 and TRBJ2-6, reads DGGITQSPKYLFRKEGQNVTLSCEQNLNHDAMYWYRQDPGQGLRLIYYSQIVNDFQKGDIAEGYSVSREKKESFPLTVTSAQKNPTAFYLCASSTPPGHRVSGANVLTFGAGSRLTVL.

The chain employs TRBV6-6 and TRBJ2-2, with D perhaps TRBD2 (6 bases). Germline V gene data show CDR1 as MNHNY and CDR2 as SVGAGI (reference sequence). Trimming stripped 5 bases from V and 5 bases from J, with 15 bases between. The CDR3 runs 15 residues. CDR3 bases: TGTGCCAGCAGTCTTCGGGGGTCCCTTACCGGGGAGCTGTTTTTT. It yields the protein CASSLRGSLTGELFF.

V is TRBV15 and J is TRBJ1-5, with D tentatively TRBD1 (6 bases). V gave up 1 base and J gave up 4 bases, with 14 bases separating them. Germline CDR1 LNHNV, CDR2 YYDKDF (reference sequence). CDR3 length equals 16 residues. The CDR3 DNA is TGTGCCACCAGCAGAGGGCCGGGGGCCGCAAATCAGCCCCAGCATTTT. It codes for CATSRGPGAANQPQHF.

The chain combines TRBV19 with TRBJ2-2, with 9 bases identical to TRBD1. In germline, CDR1 is LNHDA, CDR2 SQIVND (reference sequence). This CDR3 is 15 amino acids long. Losses at the gene ends were 6 bases for V and 6 bases for J; bases not matched to a gene: 8. In DNA, the CDR3 is TGTGCCAGTAGGGGACAGGGTTTGGTCGCCGGGGAGCTGTTTTTT. Translating gives CASRGQGLVAGELFF. The whole variable domain, filled in from reference TRBV19 and TRBJ2-2, reads DGGITQSPKYLFRKEGQNVTLSCEQNLNHDAMYWYRQDPGQGLRLIYYSQIVNDFQKGDIAEGYSVSREKKESFPLTVTSAQKNPTAFYLCASRGQGLVAGELFFGEGSRLTVL.

The chain recombines TRBV9 with TRBJ2-1, with 7 bases matching TRBD2. CDR1 is SGDLS and CDR2 is YYNGEE in the germline V gene. The V and J ends lost 4 bases and 0 bases, in that order; junction bases with no gene match: 4. The CDR3 loop spans 15 amino acids. The chain's CDR3 is CASSSSGGSYNEQFF. The DNA of the CDR3 is TGTGCCAGCAGCAGCTCGGGAGGCTCCTACAATGAGCAGTTCTTC.

The chain links TRBV18 to TRBJ2-5, with 7 bases that match TRBD2. Trimming removed 1 base from V and 1 base from J; junction bases left unmatched: 3. Looked up from germline, CDR1 is KGHSH and CDR2 is LQKENI. The CDR3 consists of 15 residues. The CDR3 nucleotides read TGTGCCAGCTCACCACGCGGGGGTCCCCAAGAGACCCAGTACTTC. This translates into CASSPRGGPQETQYF. Full variable domain (missing parts from reference TRBV18 and TRBJ2-5): NAGVMQNPRHLVRRRGQEARLRCSPMKGHSHVYWYRQLPEEGLKFMVYLQKENIIDESGMPKERFSAEFPKEGPSILRIQQVVRGDSAAYFCASSPRGGPQETQYFGPGTRLLVL.

V and J are TRBV15 and TRBJ1-5; D uncertain. Trimming shortened V by 2 bases and J by 5 bases, and 7 bases separated the two germline ends. This CDR3 contains 13 residues. Germline V lookup: CDR1 LNHNV, CDR2 YYDKDF (reference sequence). CDR3 bases: TGTGCCACCAGCAGAACTGGGGATCAGCCCCAGCATTTT. Translated, it gives CATSRTGDQPQHF.

V is TRBV7-6 and J is TRBJ2-1; D is possibly TRBD1 (6 bases). Germline V CDR1 and CDR2: SGHVS, FNYEAQ. This CDR3 has 13 residues. Trimming took off 2 bases at V and 5 bases at J, with 7 bases between the two ends. CDR3 DNA: TGTGCCAGCAGCTTATACAGGGACAATGAGCAGTTCTTC. Translation: CASSLYRDNEQFF.

The J gene is TRBJ1-1, the V gene TRBV4-1; D remains unclear. The germline CDR1 and CDR2 sequences are MGHRA and YSYEKL. This CDR3 contains 14 residues. V dropped 6 bases and J dropped 0 bases, with 11 bases sitting between them. CDR3 DNA: TGCGCCAGCAGTGTCAGAAGCATGAACACTGAAGCTTTCTTT. It encodes CASSVRSMNTEAFF.

The V gene is TRBV5-6, the J gene TRBJ1-1; TRBD1 matches at 8 bases. Germline trimming cut 2 bases from V and 4 bases from J; bases unmatched to any gene: 7. This CDR3 is 15 amino acids long. Germline V gives CDR1 SGHDT, CDR2 YYEEEE. CDR3 sequence (DNA): TGTGCCAGCAGCTTTACAGGGGGAGGGGGCACTGAAGCTTTCTTT. It is translated as CASSFTGGGGTEAFF. The entire variable domain, with the rest obtained from reference TRBV5-6 and TRBJ1-1, is as follows: DAGVTQSPTHLIKTRGQQVTLRCSPKSGHDTVSWYQQALGQGPQFIFQYYEEEERQRGNFPDRFSGHQFPNYSSELNVNALLLGDSALYLCASSFTGGGGTEAFFGQGTRLTVV.

V gene TRBV6-1 combines with J gene TRBJ1-2; the match to TRBD1 covers 8 bases. J lost 5 bases, V lost 10 bases, and 9 bases had no gene match. CDR1 MNHNS and CDR2 SASEGT come from the germline V gene. This CDR3 contains 13 residues. The chain's CDR3 is CAIRRGPYYGYTF. The CDR3 DNA follows: TGTGCCATTCGCAGGGGGCCATATTATGGCTACACCTTC.

J is TRBJ2-7 and V is TRBV7-9, with a weak D call TRBD2 (6 bases). V was clipped by 4 bases and J by 3 bases, with 19 bases between them. CDR1 SEHNR and CDR2 FQNEAQ come from the germline V gene (reference sequence). The CDR3 is 16 amino acids. CDR3 in DNA: TGTGCCAGCAGCTACCCTCCGGGACTTAGTTTCTACGAGCAGTACTTC. It translates to CASSYPPGLSFYEQYF.

The chain combines TRBV9 with TRBJ2-7, with TRBD1 matching over 9 bases. This CDR3 spans 15 amino acids. V dropped 0 bases and J dropped 6; count of bases not matched to a gene: 7. CDR1 is SGDLS and CDR2 is YYNGEE in the germline V gene. CDR3 bases: TGTGCCAGCAGCGTAGTGCCGGGACAGGGATCCGAGCAGTACTTC. Translating gives CASSVVPGQGSEQYF. Variable domain in full (rest from reference TRBV9 and TRBJ2-7): DSGVTQTPKHLITATGQRVTLRCSPRSGDLSVYWYQQSLDQGLQFLIQYYNGEERAKGNILERFSAQQFPDLHSELNLSSLELGDSALYFCASSVVPGQGSEQYFGPGTRLTVT.

This clone was detected only a few times. Written as DNA, the CDR3 is TGTGCCAGCAGTTTCAATCTCTCCTACGAGCAGTACTTC. Encoded protein: CASSFNLSYEQYF. V gene TRBV7-8 combines with J gene TRBJ2-7; D gene uncertain. CDR1 SGHVS and CDR2 FQNEAQ come from the germline V gene. The CDR3 totals 13 residues. Trimming removed 6 bases at V and 0 bases at J, with 9 bases between.

V and J are TRBV11-2 and TRBJ2-2, with a weak D call TRBD1 (5 bases). The CDR3 is 14 amino acids. Germline assignment: CDR1 SGHAT and CDR2 FQNNGV. V lost 0 bases, J lost 7 bases, and 9 bases lay in between. DNA for the CDR3: TGTGCCAGCAGCTTAGATGGGGCAGGCGGGGAGCTGTTTTTT. Amino acids: CASSLDGAGGELFF.

This clone was seen just once. CDR3 sequence (DNA): TGCAGCGTTGATGTCGCAGGGGCGCTGGACGAGCAGTACTTC. Translated, it gives CSVDVAGALDEQYF. The V gene is TRBV29-1, the J gene TRBJ2-7, with D perhaps matching TRBD1 (6 bases). Per the germline V gene, CDR1 is SQVTM and CDR2 is ANQGSEA. Between the trimmed V and J ends, which lost 3 bases and 5 bases, there was a span of 17 bases. The CDR3 runs 14 residues.

J is TRBJ2-4 and V is TRBV5-1, with a possible D match to TRBD2 (7 bases). The germline V gene has CDR1 SGHRS and CDR2 YFSETQ. V shed 4 bases and J shed 1 base, with 12 bases lying between them. This CDR3 is built from 15 residues. CDR3 nucleotide sequence: TGCGCCAGCAGCCCAACGGGGGGCGCCAAAAACATTCAGTACTTC. Residues: CASSPTGGAKNIQYF.

The V gene is TRBV6-5, the J gene TRBJ1-1, with D maybe TRBD1 (6 bases). Germline loops: CDR1 MNHEY, CDR2 SVGAGI. Trimming left V 2 bases short and J 5 bases short, with 9 bases between. This CDR3 is built from 13 residues. This chain's CDR3 is CASSYGGHTEAFF. CDR3 in DNA: TGTGCCAGCAGTTACGGGGGGCATACTGAAGCTTTCTTT.

The V gene is TRBV11-3, the J gene TRBJ2-7, with 9 bases that match TRBD1. The junction had 11 bases not matched to a gene; V was cut back by 3 bases and J by 2 bases. CDR1 is SGHNT and CDR2 is YENEEA in the germline V gene. The CDR3 totals 17 residues. CDR3 bases: TGTGCCAGCAGCTTCTTTTTGGGACAGGGTGAACCCTACGAGCAGTACTTC. This gives the protein CASSFFLGQGEPYEQYF.

V usage is TRBV13 and J usage is TRBJ2-2; D might be TRBD2 (6 bases). Germline values: CDR1 PRHDT, CDR2 FYEKMQ (reference sequence). The CDR3 totals 13 residues. The ends were cut back, 5 bases at V and 7 bases at J, with 11 bases in the middle. Written as DNA, the CDR3 is TGTGCCAGCAGCCAGAGGGAGGTCGGGGAGCTGTTTTTT. Translating it yields CASSQREVGELFF.

This clone was found a few times. This CDR3 is CASSRTSYNEQFF. The CDR3 DNA reads TGTGCCAGCAGCCGCACCAGCTACAATGAGCAGTTCTTC. The V gene is TRBV14, the J gene TRBJ2-1; D ambiguous. The germline V gene encodes CDR1 SGHDN and CDR2 FVKESK. The CDR3 totals 13 residues. V was pared by 4 bases and J by 3 bases, with 7 bases between. The full variable domain, its missing parts supplied by reference TRBV14 and TRBJ2-1, is EAGVTQFPSHSVIEKGQTVTLRCDPISGHDNLYWYRRVMGKEIKFLLHFVKESKQDESGMPNNRFLAERTGGTYSTLKVQPAELEDSGVYFCASSRTSYNEQFFGPGTRLTVL.